What follows describes a single T cell receptor beta chain. All donors qualified as healthy HIV-negative adults and had experienced no recent acute infections or vaccinations. Subsets obtained from CD4+ cells comprised CD45RA+ naive and CD45RA-negative memory cells. This table comes from immunoSEQ multiplex PCR, and its TCRdb copy is limited to in-frame clones, with some not included. The data hold some 1.5 million clones, with roughly 96% observed a single time. Trimming shortened V by 4 bases and J by 0 bases, and 13 bases separated the two germline ends. Germline V gene lookup returns CDR1 SGHAT and CDR2 FQNNGV. The CDR3 is made up of 16 amino acids. These data come from a study of shared clonotypes between healthy human individuals.

The rearrangement uses TRBV11-2 and TRBJ2-1; a possible D gene is TRBD2 (5 bases). The origin of this receptor is a man aged 30 to 45 in good health. The sequenced sample consisted of naive CD4+ T cells sorted from blood. The subset is: CD45RA+ positively selected. The CDR3 DNA is TGTGCCAGCAGCTCGCCCCAGCGGAGCTCCTACAATGAGCAGTTCTTC. Translating it yields CASSSPQRSSYNEQFF. The variable domain in full, completed from reference TRBV11-2 and TRBJ2-1, reads EAGVAQSPRYKIIEKRQSVAFWCNPISGHATLYWYQQILGQGPKLLIQFQNNGVVDDSQLPKDRFSAERLKGVDSTLKIQPAKLEDSAVYLCASSSPQRSSYNEQFFGPGTRLTVL.